A single sample gave rise to the 29 T cell receptor beta chains below, sequenced in a study of blood T cell repertoires in COVID-19. Repertoires were generated with immunoSEQ multiplex PCR, while TCRdb's copy carries only in-frame clones and drops some. This repertoire shows fewer than 500,000 clones, 75% to 90% found once; its top ten account for roughly 1.4%. Specimen: peripheral blood. The receptors originated from a woman aged 25 to 39 with active or convalescent COVID-19.

This sequence joins TRBV2 and TRBJ1-5; D may be TRBD1 (5 bases). Germline CDR1 SNHLY, CDR2 FYNNEI. The V end lost 2 bases, the J end lost 6 bases, and 11 bases lay between the germline ends. The CDR3 has 14 residues. This CDR3 reads CASSESRVGQPQHF. The CDR3 region has the DNA TGTGCCAGCAGTGAAAGCAGGGTTGGTCAGCCCCAGCATTTT.

The chain carries TRBV19 and TRBJ1-2, with D possibly matching TRBD1 (5 bases). CDR1 and CDR2 from the germline V gene are LNHDA and SQIVND (reference sequence). The CDR3 loop spans 19 amino acids. V gave up 0 bases and J gave up 1 base, with 21 bases separating them. This CDR3 is CASSIDGNFPRGSNYGYTF. DNA of the CDR3: TGTGCCAGTAGTATAGACGGTAATTTTCCCCGGGGGAGTAACTATGGCTACACCTTC.

This clone was counted only a few times. At one end the junction does not follow the germline gene, possibly because of a read error. This chain uses TRBV29-1 with TRBJ1-1; 7 bases line up with TRBD1. Looked up from germline, CDR1 is SQVTM and CDR2 is ANQGSEA. CDR3 length equals 11 residues. The CDR3 reads CSVEEGTVVTF. The CDR3 region has the DNA TGCAGCGTTGAAGAGGGGACAGTGGTAACCTTT.

The chain employs TRBV7-9 and TRBJ2-7, with 7 bases matching TRBD1. The trim removed 6 bases at V and 6 bases at J, leaving 5 bases unmatched. Germline-derived CDR1 and CDR2 are SEHNR and FQNEAQ (reference sequence). CDR3 length equals 12 residues. The DNA of the CDR3 is TGTGCCAGCAGACCCGACAGGGCCGAGCAGTACTTC. Amino acid sequence: CASRPDRAEQYF. Combining the CDR3 with reference TRBV7-9 and TRBJ2-7 gives the whole variable domain DTGVSQNPRHKITKRGQNVTFRCDPISEHNRLYWYRQTLGQGPEFLTYFQNEAQLEKSRLLSDRFSAERPKGSFSTLEIQRTEQGDSAMYLCASRPDRAEQYFGPGTRLTVT.

The genes are TRBV7-8 and TRBJ1-5, with D uncertain. There are 16 residues in the CDR3. CDR1 SGHVS and CDR2 FQNEAQ come from the germline V gene. Trimming removed 1 base from V and 4 bases from J, with 14 bases in between. CDR3 coding DNA: TGTGCCAGCAGCTTAGGTATGGGCTTTCCGAATCAGCCCCAGCATTTT. Translation: CASSLGMGFPNQPQHF.

This clone was seen more than once but under ten times. The V gene is TRBV6-1, the J gene TRBJ1-5; 8 nucleotides align to TRBD1. The CDR3 spans 15 residues. Germline CDR1 is MNHNS and CDR2 is SASEGT. The J segment lost 6 bases and the V segment lost 6 bases, leaving 10 bases of the junction unmatched. In DNA, the CDR3 is TGTGCCAGCAGCCTCGGCCAGGGGGCCTCTCAGCCCCAGCATTTT. Its translation: CASSLGQGASQPQHF.

V and J are TRBV30 and TRBJ1-2; TRBD1 matches 7 bases. Germline V gene lookup returns CDR1 GTSNPN and CDR2 SVGIG (reference sequence). The length of the CDR3 is 14 residues. Losses at the gene ends were 5 bases for V and 7 bases for J; bases not matched to a gene: 13. CDR3 sequence: CAWGSHDRASGYTF. CDR3 nucleotides: TGTGCCTGGGGCTCTCACGACAGGGCTAGTGGCTACACCTTC.

The rearrangement links TRBV6-6 to TRBJ1-1; TRBD1 aligns across 7 bases. In germline, CDR1 is MNHNY, CDR2 SVGAGI (reference sequence). The CDR3 sequence is 17 residues long. Trimming took 5 bases from V and 1 from J; bases not matched to a gene: 13. CDR3 DNA: TGTGCCAGCAGTCTCGTAGGGGGCGAGGTCAGGAACACTGAAGCTTTCTTT. This sequence encodes CASSLVGGEVRNTEAFF.

The chain uses TRBV5-1 and TRBJ2-7, with a tentative D call TRBD2 (5 bases). V lost 0 bases and J lost 3, with 22 bases in between. Germline CDR1 is SGHRS and CDR2 is YFSETQ. This CDR3 has 18 residues. In DNA, the CDR3 is TGCGCCAGCAGCTTGGCCGAATCTACCGGGGTCAGCAACTACGAGCAGTACTTC. The encoded protein is CASSLAESTGVSNYEQYF. Full variable domain (missing parts from reference TRBV5-1 and TRBJ2-7): KAGVTQTPRYLIKTRGQQVTLSCSPISGHRSVSWYQQTPGQGLQFLFEYFSETQRNKGNFPGRFSGRQFSNSRSEMNVSTLELGDSALYLCASSLAESTGVSNYEQYFGPGTRLTVT.

This clone was found once. The chain employs TRBV9 and TRBJ2-2, with D perhaps TRBD1 (5 bases). This CDR3 has 16 amino acids. The germline V and J ends were trimmed by 3 bases and 4 bases, with 16 bases remaining between them. Germline loops: CDR1 SGDLS, CDR2 YYNGEE. DNA for the CDR3: TGTGCCAGCAGCGGCCTCGGCGACAGACTCACCGGGGAGCTGTTTTTT. The encoded protein is CASSGLGDRLTGELFF.

This chain links TRBV6-5 with TRBJ2-5; 9 bases line up with TRBD2. The V and J ends lost 6 bases and 1 base, in that order; junction bases with no gene match: 3. The length of the CDR3 is 14 residues. Per germline, CDR1 MNHEY and CDR2 SVGAGI. The CDR3 DNA sequence: TGTGCCAGCAGCCCAGCGGGGGGCCAAGAGACCCAGTACTTC. Translated, it gives CASSPAGGQETQYF.

This chain connects TRBV7-9 to TRBJ2-6; D uncertain. The V and J ends lost 7 bases and 0 bases respectively, with 7 bases between them. Per the germline V gene, CDR1 is SEHNR and CDR2 is FQNEAQ (reference sequence). The CDR3 is made up of 14 amino acids. DNA of the CDR3: TGTGCCAGCACAGCGTACTCTGGGGCCAACGTCCTGACTTTC. Translated: CASTAYSGANVLTF. The full variable domain, completed using reference TRBV7-9 and TRBJ2-6, is DTGVSQNPRHKITKRGQNVTFRCDPISEHNRLYWYRQTLGQGPEFLTYFQNEAQLEKSRLLSDRFSAERPKGSFSTLEIQRTEQGDSAMYLCASTAYSGANVLTFGAGSRLTVL.

The DNA of the CDR3 is TGTGCCAGCAGCCGACCAGCGAAGTACCAAGAGACCCAGTACTTC. It yields the protein CASSRPAKYQETQYF. This sequence joins TRBV9 and TRBJ2-5; no clear D gene. V gave up 4 bases and J gave up 0 bases, with 13 bases separating them. Germline V gene lookup returns CDR1 SGDLS and CDR2 YYNGEE. There are 15 residues in the CDR3.

The rearrangement links TRBV3-1 (or the pseudogene TRBV3-2) to TRBJ2-7, with 7 nucleotides matching TRBD2. Germline CDR1 reads LGHDT; CDR2 reads YNNKEL (reference sequence). Germline trimming cut 8 bases from V and 5 bases from J; bases unmatched to any gene: 9. CDR3 size: 13 residues. The CDR3 protein is CASGSGGSNEQYF. In DNA form, the CDR3 reads TGTGCCAGCGGGTCGGGCGGGAGCAACGAGCAGTACTTC.

V is TRBV5-6 and J is TRBJ1-1; no definite D call. The CDR3 length is 12 residues. The V gene lost 0 bases and the J gene lost 8 bases, with 8 bases spanning the gap. Germline loops: CDR1 SGHDT, CDR2 YYEEEE. In DNA, the CDR3 is TGTGCCAGCAGCTTGGGCGGGGTGGAAGCTTTCTTT. Translating gives CASSLGGVEAFF.

Concerning this clone itself: Other DNA variants within this sample encode the same CDR3. The chain combines TRBV4-1 with TRBJ1-1; 9 bases are shared with TRBD1. Germline trimming cut 4 bases from V and 1 base from J; bases unmatched to any gene: 4. CDR1 MGHRA and CDR2 YSYEKL come from the germline V gene. The CDR3 consists of 15 residues. Here the CDR3 DNA reads TGCGCCAGCAGCCTTCCGGGACAGGGGAACACTGAAGCTTTCTTT. Protein: CASSLPGQGNTEAFF.

This chain uses TRBV10-3 with TRBJ1-4, with D perhaps TRBD1 (5 bases). The CDR3 loop spans 17 amino acids. V gave up 0 bases and J gave up 0 bases, with 11 bases separating them. The germline V gene has CDR1 ENHRY and CDR2 SYGVKD. This CDR3 reads CAISESQQDPTNEKLFF. CDR3 in DNA: TGTGCCATCAGTGAGTCCCAACAGGATCCAACTAATGAAAAACTGTTTTTT.

This sequence joins TRBV2 and TRBJ1-6, with TRBD1 matching 10 bases. Germline values: CDR1 SNHLY, CDR2 FYNNEI. V lost 6 bases, J lost 8 bases, and 1 base stayed unmatched. The CDR3 has 13 residues. The CDR3 region is CASRTGGDSPLHF. The DNA for the CDR3 is TGTGCCAGCAGGACAGGGGGCGATTCACCCCTCCACTTT.

V is TRBV5-4 and J is TRBJ2-3; TRBD2 matches 7 bases. Germline V gene lookup returns CDR1 SGHNT and CDR2 YYREEE (reference sequence). Unmatched junction bases numbered 4, after V lost 0 bases and J lost 0 bases. The CDR3 spans 16 residues. As DNA, the CDR3 is TGTGCCAGCAGCTTGGGGTTAGCGGGTAGCACAGATACGCAGTATTTT. It codes for CASSLGLAGSTDTQYF.

The rearrangement links TRBV27 to TRBJ1-5; D might be TRBD1 (6 bases). Germline lookup yields CDR1 MNHEY and CDR2 SMNVEV (reference sequence). The CDR3 is 14 residues long. V was clipped by 5 bases and J by 1 base, with 9 bases between them. For the CDR3, the DNA is TGTGCCAGCAGTCCTGGACAGAGCAATCAGCCCCAGCATTTT. It codes for CASSPGQSNQPQHF.

This chain joins TRBV27 and TRBJ1-1; D remains ambiguous. Germline V lookup: CDR1 MNHEY, CDR2 SMNVEV (reference sequence). V lost 3 bases, J lost 5 bases, and 10 bases lay in between. The CDR3 has 13 residues. The CDR3 protein is CASSLVRGTEAFF. The CDR3 DNA sequence: TGTGCCAGCAGTTTGGTGAGAGGAACTGAAGCTTTCTTT.

This clone came up a few times. The chain employs TRBV10-1 and TRBJ2-7, with 8 bases identical to TRBD2. The J segment lost 0 bases and the V segment lost 4 bases, leaving 2 bases of the junction unmatched. CDR3 length: 14 amino acids. Germline values: CDR1 WNHNN, CDR2 SYGVQD (reference sequence). The CDR3 sequence is CASSVAGNSYEQYF. CDR3 DNA sequence: TGCGCCAGCAGTGTAGCGGGGAACTCCTACGAGCAGTACTTC.

The chain recombines TRBV5-1 with TRBJ2-3; 9 nucleotides align to TRBD2. The germline CDR1 and CDR2 sequences are SGHRS and YFSETQ. The CDR3 covers 16 residues. With 0 bases clipped from V and 4 bases from J, the junction kept 6 bases outside the gene matches. DNA of the CDR3: TGCGCCAGCAGCTTGGGTAGCGGGGGAACGCCAGATACGCAGTATTTT. It yields the protein CASSLGSGGTPDTQYF. Drawing the rest from reference TRBV5-1 and TRBJ2-3, the complete variable domain is KAGVTQTPRYLIKTRGQQVTLSCSPISGHRSVSWYQQTPGQGLQFLFEYFSETQRNKGNFPGRFSGRQFSNSRSEMNVSTLELGDSALYLCASSLGSGGTPDTQYFGPGTRLTVL.

Of note for this clone: This sample includes further DNA sequences coding for the same CDR3. This chain links TRBV5-1 with TRBJ2-7; TRBD1 matches at 8 bases. Germline V gene sequence: CDR1 SGHRS, CDR2 YFSETQ. V shed 4 bases, J shed 3 bases, and the junction held 9 bases outside the gene matches. This CDR3 has 15 amino acids. The CDR3 here is CASSLTGTGYYEQYF. The CDR3 region has the DNA TGCGCCAGCAGCCTCACCGGGACAGGTTACTACGAGCAGTACTTC. The full variable domain, completed using reference TRBV5-1 and TRBJ2-7, is KAGVTQTPRYLIKTRGQQVTLSCSPISGHRSVSWYQQTPGQGLQFLFEYFSETQRNKGNFPGRFSGRQFSNSRSEMNVSTLELGDSALYLCASSLTGTGYYEQYFGPGTRLTVT.

V usage is TRBV2 and J usage is TRBJ1-6, with a weak D call TRBD1 (5 bases). This CDR3 comprises 14 residues. Trimming took 8 bases from V and 9 from J, leaving 17 bases between them. Germline V gene sequence: CDR1 SNHLY, CDR2 FYNNEI. Written as DNA, the CDR3 is TGTGCCAGCCACGAGGGAGGGGCACGTTCACCCCTCCACTTT. This codes for CASHEGGARSPLHF.

The chain carries TRBV6-5 and TRBJ2-1; 7 positions match TRBD2. The CDR3 is 16 residues long. Germline V CDR1 and CDR2: MNHEY, SVGAGI. V lost 4 bases and J lost 6; bases outside the gene matches: 12. CDR3 in DNA: TGTGCCAGCAGTTCCTACCTCTATGGCGGGGGCAATGAGCAGTTCTTC. It codes for CASSSYLYGGGNEQFF.

The chain links TRBV5-1 to TRBJ1-1; D gene ambiguous. The CDR3 contains 14 residues. With 3 bases removed from V and 4 bases from J, the gap between germline ends came to 13 bases. CDR1 SGHRS and CDR2 YFSETQ come from the germline V gene. The CDR3 here is CASSWQTGSTEAFF. As DNA, the CDR3 is TGCGCCAGCAGCTGGCAAACGGGTAGCACTGAAGCTTTCTTT.

V and J are TRBV5-6 and TRBJ2-7, with D possibly matching TRBD2 (6 bases). Germline V gene lookup returns CDR1 SGHDT and CDR2 YYEEEE. Deletions cut 0 bases from V and 3 bases from J, with 13 bases between. This CDR3 has 15 amino acids. The CDR3 DNA reads as TGTGCCAGCAGCTTGGCAGCGGGCCAAGTCTACGAGCAGTACTTC. Protein: CASSLAAGQVYEQYF.

CDR3 bases: TGTGCCTGGAGTGTACGTGGCAGGGGGCCAGAGACCCAGTACTTC. It codes for CAWSVRGRGPETQYF. The chain carries TRBV30 and TRBJ2-5; TRBD1 aligns across 8 bases. The V gene end was trimmed by 0 bases and the J gene end by 4 bases; junction bases not matched to a gene: 7. CDR1 and CDR2 from the germline V gene are GTSNPN and SVGIG (reference sequence). The CDR3 is 15 amino acids.